One and the same sample provided the 4 T cell receptor beta chains below, sequenced in a study of type 1 and type 2 diabetes patients listed by TCRdb under 2016. TCRdb lists the instrument as Illumina MiSeq. Genomic DNA from sorted T cell subsets was used as template for TCRbeta CDR3 amplification. Multiplex PCR with 30 forward and 13 reverse primers amplified the TCRbeta CDR3 region. TCRdb reprocessed the public reads (quality trimming at Q25 with fastp, clone calling with MiXCR) and kept in-frame beta chains. All rows with the same CDR3 protein become a single entry with the most common DNA and genes. The sample records 250,000 or so distinct CDR3 sequences, around 50% of which are singletons. Roughly 15% of the sample is taken by the ten largest. Sequenced sample: peripheral blood mononuclear cells (PBMCs). The source of these receptors is a man between 18 and 29 years old with type 2 diabetes.

Worth noting for this clonotype: One junction end disagrees with the germline gene, perhaps due to a read error. The chain combines TRBV7-7 with TRBJ2-7; 8 positions match TRBD1. The V gene's germline CDR1 is SSHAT and CDR2 FNYEAQ (reference sequence). The CDR3 consists of 16 residues. The CDR3: CASSPPRQGLTHEQYF. DNA for the CDR3: TGTGCTAGCAGCCCTCCGAGACAGGGGTTGACCCACGAGCAGTACTTC.

This clonotype was found many times. The chain has TRBV7-8 and TRBJ2-7, with 8 nucleotides matching TRBD1. V dropped 3 bases and J dropped 0; count of bases not matched to a gene: 1. The length of the CDR3 is 14 residues. From germline, CDR1 is SGHVS and CDR2 FQNEAQ. CDR3 DNA: TGTGCCAGCAGCTTGCAGGGGGCCTCCTACGAGCAGTACTTC. Its protein product is CASSLQGASYEQYF. Supplemented by reference TRBV7-8 and TRBJ2-7, the full variable domain reads GAGVSQSPRYKVAKRGQDVALRCDPISGHVSLFWYQQALGQGPEFLTYFQNEAQLDKSGLPSDRFFAERPEGSVSTLKIQRTQQEDSAVYLCASSLQGASYEQYFGPGTRLTVT.

V gene TRBV7-2 combines with J gene TRBJ2-7, with 8 bases fitting TRBD1. Germline CDR1 SGHTA, CDR2 FQGNSA. V lost 2 bases and J lost 4; bases outside the gene matches: 7. The CDR3 has 15 amino acids. CDR3 amino acids: CASSLRQGARYEQYF. The CDR3 bases are TGTGCCAGCAGCTTAAGGCAGGGGGCGAGGTACGAGCAGTACTTC.

This rearrangement joins TRBV20-1 to TRBJ1-5; D possibly corresponds to TRBD1 (6 bases). V gave up 3 bases and J gave up 4 bases, with 16 bases separating them. CDR1 and CDR2 (germline): DFQATT, SNEGSKA (reference sequence). The CDR3 length is 15 residues. This CDR3 reads CSAREGGGANQPQHF. As DNA, the CDR3 is TGCAGTGCTAGGGAGGGGGGAGGGGCGAATCAGCCCCAGCATTTT.